This TCR beta chain appears in the sequencing data of a study of sequential checkpoint blockade in melanoma. About the study: Arm A got nivolumab then ipilimumab; arm B the reverse, 1:1. Each arm's sequence ended with maintenance nivolumab.

The treatment: randomized to nivolumab then ipilimumab (arm A) or the reverse (arm B). None of the patients previously received DNA-damaging chemotherapy. Sorted cells were live CD3+CD8+, lacking CD19 and CD56, from PBMCs. Data came from immunoSEQ multiplex PCR; TCRdb stores just in-frame clones and leaves some out. Of some 17,000 clones in the sample, more than 75% were seen once. The CDR3 is 14 amino acids. The germline CDR1 and CDR2 sequences are LGHNA and YSLEER. J was trimmed by 3 bases and V by 4 bases; bases with no gene match: 3. The sequenced sample was CD8+ T cells sorted from blood (inferred from file names), obtained from a patient given nivolumab and ipilimumab in sequence. This rearrangement joins TRBV4-3 to TRBJ2-7; TRBD1 matches 10 bases. The receptor was derived from a human donor with melanoma. CDR3 DNA: TGCGCCAGCAGCCGGGGACAGGGGAACTACGAGCAGTACTTC. Translated, it gives CASSRGQGNYEQYF.